This TCR beta chain was recorded in a study of blood T cells in healthy people across ages. General observations from the study: It was held that the diversity estimates obtained from one million T cells were underestimates. A roughly linear fall in TCR beta diversity per million T cells was seen with increasing age. It was the long-lived donors that had more naive CD4+ cells and higher diversity than aged donors.

This clonotype turned up a few times. The target antigen is unknown. The second PCR ran about 6 to 12 cycles with a sample-barcoded 5' primer and J-beta primers. Each of the samples gave a minimum of 3 million paired-end reads that contained CDR3. TCRdb analysed the 5' RACE reads with MiXCR anew, one entry per CDR3 protein. The sample includes hundreds of thousands of distinct CDR3 sequences, 45% to 50% of them seen just once. The CDR3 totals 13 residues. The ends lost 6 bases at V and 5 bases at J; junction bases unmatched: 4. The chain is built from TRBV12-3 or TRBV12-4 and TRBJ2-5; 9 positions agree with TRBD2. This sequence originates from a woman aged 60-70 years in good health. Sequencing used blood. The CDR3: CASSGLAMETQYF. CDR3 coding DNA: TGTGCCAGCAGCGGACTAGCGATGGAGACCCAGTACTTC.